One T cell receptor beta chain is described in this entry. Its target antigen remains unknown. No much larger clone is present one base from it, and per-base qualities are unavailable. TCRbeta CDR3 regions were amplified from genomic DNA by means of the immunoSEQ Assay, a bias-controlled multiplex PCR. Under the source paper's analysis protocol: The number of nucleated cells in each sample was estimated from the amplification of reference gene primers within the assay. To quantify the absolute abundance of each unique TCRbeta CDR3 rearrangement, sequence reads were collapsed and filtered. For each sample, productive Simpson clonality was calculated as the square root of Simpson's diversity index across productive rearrangements. Sourced from immuneACCESS, this table was stored by TCRdb with only in-frame sequences that have V and J called. A share of the clones is absent; for the studies checked, an unresolved V gene accounts for under half, and the remainder has no known explanation. V, J and clone size reflect that table, while D and trimming were determined from the DNA. The sample data list hundreds of thousands of clones, and roughly nine tenths of these were observed just once. The ten largest clones capture about 1.1% of the sample.

The data are from a study of blood T cell repertoires in COVID-19 (TCRdb year 2020). Regarding the complete study: Collaborator samples came from the United States, Italy and Spain and covered acute and convalescent phases of COVID-19. The prospective study material was composed of cDNA or gDNA derived from T cells, B-cell-depleted T cells, or PBMCs. Subjects who had been exposed to COVID-19, were actively infected with it, or had recovered from it provided the deeply sampled blood TCRbeta repertoires that made up the dataset. The repertoires were released in a freely available public database meant as a resource for research on the immune response to SARS-CoV-2. Samples were obtained from the ongoing ImmuneRACE study (first 160 participants) and from 1,200 or so subjects provided by 6 global collaborators. The sample metadata nearly always contained a de-identified subject ID, COVID-19 status, age in years and sex. Where HLA class I and class II types were available, the types were taken from metadata supplied by the sample provider, not from assay-based typing.

Broader findings and caveats from the paper: The quantity of clinical and demographic metadata differed by source and by participant and was supplied without curation.

Enrolling through a virtual design, the prospective study's participants ranged in age from about 18 to 100 years and lived across roughly 24 United States geographic areas. In the prospective study, participants were assigned to cohorts based on the clinical history participants reported in a screening survey and a study questionnaire. Recovered participants in ImmuneRACE Cohort 3 were defined as having two consecutive negative NP/OP PCR tests, clearance from a healthcare professional, or resolution of symptoms. In the prospective study, mobile phlebotomists collected whole blood, serum and a nasopharyngeal or oropharyngeal swab from each participant. Participants in the prospective study had the option to provide additional blood draws and questionnaires over a roughly 2-month period. Prospective study blood samples were shipped either frozen or at room temperature before DNA extraction. CDR1 MGHRA and CDR2 YSYEKL are derived from the germline V gene. Trimming removed 1 base from V and 9 bases from J; the gene matches leave 3 bases unexplained. The cysteine opens and the phenylalanine closes a CDR3 of 12 amino acids. The retained sequence is limited to the CDR3, 36 bases, with the frame set at the first base.

The TCR sequence derives from a man under 40 who had recovered from COVID-19. The chain links TRBV4-1 with TRBJ2-7, with 7 bases in between that match TRBD2. The sample consisted of PBMCs or T cells enriched from blood (not recorded which). The CDR3 reads CASSQGGGRQYF. The nucleotide sequence is TGCGCCAGCAGCCAAGGCGGCGGGAGGCAGTACTTC.